These 26 T cell receptor beta chains share one sample of origin, sequenced in a study of cytomegalovirus exposure and HLA in healthy donors. The PCR ran on 60 Vbeta and 13 Jbeta primers. The protocol was immunoSEQ multiplex PCR, while the TCRdb copy is restricted to in-frame clones and leaves out a portion. This repertoire shows roughly 140,000 clones, roughly 80% found once; its top ten account for almost 7%. The specimen was PBMCs. These receptors were collected from a man aged 35-49 years in good health and CMV-seropositive.

Of note for this clone: The sample carries other DNA sequences with the same CDR3. V usage is TRBV7-6 and J usage is TRBJ2-7; D is possibly TRBD2 (6 bases). Germline V gene lookup returns CDR1 SGHVS and CDR2 FNYEAQ. The V end lost 0 bases, the J end lost 3 bases, and 12 bases lay between the germline ends. The CDR3 consists of 15 residues. The CDR3 region has the DNA TGTGCCAGCAGCTTAGCGGAGGGGCAGAGCTACGAGCAGTACTTC. Encoded protein: CASSLAEGQSYEQYF.

The chain uses TRBV11-3 and TRBJ1-2; 10 bases are shared with TRBD1. V lost 2 bases to trimming and J lost 0 bases; unmatched junction nucleotides: 12. Germline V gene sequence: CDR1 SGHNT, CDR2 YENEEA. This CDR3 spans 19 amino acids. CDR3 nucleotides: TGTGCCAGCAGCTTAATACGCATAGGGACAGGGGATGCTAACTATGGCTACACCTTC. Its translation is CASSLIRIGTGDANYGYTF.

V is TRBV5-1 and J is TRBJ2-7; the match to TRBD1 covers 8 bases. V gave up 4 bases and J gave up 5 bases; unmatched junction bases: 11. Germline V gene sequence: CDR1 SGHRS, CDR2 YFSETQ. The CDR3 totals 15 residues. The CDR3 coding sequence is TGCGCCAGCAGCAGGGTCGGACAGGGAAGCCACGAGCAGTACTTC. Translating it yields CASSRVGQGSHEQYF.

The V gene is TRBV6-6, the J gene TRBJ2-7; D call uncertain. Germline CDR1 reads MNHNY; CDR2 reads SVGAGI (reference sequence). Trimming pared 5 bases from V and 7 bases from J, leaving 9 bases between. The CDR3 consists of 11 residues. CDR3 DNA: TGTGCCAGCAGTCTGAGGCAGGAGCAGTACTTC. Translated, it gives CASSLRQEQYF.

The chain has TRBV4-1 and TRBJ2-7; 10 bases map to TRBD2. CDR1 MGHRA and CDR2 YSYEKL come from the germline V gene. Trimming at V came to 2 bases and at J to 3 bases, leaving 4 bases not matched to a gene. This CDR3 is 15 amino acids long. CDR3 region: CASSQIGLAVYEQYF. The CDR3 DNA follows: TGCGCCAGCAGCCAAATAGGACTAGCGGTCTACGAGCAGTACTTC.

The genes are TRBV2 and TRBJ1-1; tentatively, D is TRBD1 (5 bases). Trimming cost V 5 bases and J 7 bases, with 8 bases left between them. This CDR3 has 11 amino acids. The germline gives CDR1 SNHLY, CDR2 FYNNEI. For the CDR3, the DNA is TGTGCCAGCAGTCGACAGCTTGAAGCTTTCTTT. Its translation: CASSRQLEAFF.

V gene TRBV29-1 combines with J gene TRBJ1-2; possibly TRBD1 for D (6 bases). Germline CDR1 reads SQVTM; CDR2 reads ANQGSEA. The CDR3 consists of 13 residues. V was cut by 5 bases and J by 1 base, with 11 bases left in between. The CDR3 here is CSVPNRVNYGYTF. The CDR3 bases are TGCAGCGTTCCTAACAGGGTTAACTATGGCTACACCTTC.

CDR3 sequence (DNA): TGTGCCAGCAGCTTAAAGGCAGGGGGCACTGAAGCTTTCTTT. As protein: CASSLKAGGTEAFF. This chain connects TRBV11-2 to TRBJ1-1; 7 bases align to TRBD1. The CDR3 extends over 14 amino acids. V lost 2 bases to trimming and J lost 4 bases; unmatched junction nucleotides: 4. Germline V gene sequence: CDR1 SGHAT, CDR2 FQNNGV.

The rearrangement links TRBV11-2 to TRBJ1-6; 7 positions agree with TRBD1. V lost 5 bases to trimming and J lost 1 base; unmatched junction nucleotides: 5. CDR3 length: 16 amino acids. Germline CDR1 SGHAT, CDR2 FQNNGV. CDR3 sequence reads: CASSRSTGSYNSPLHF. The CDR3 DNA reads as TGTGCCAGCAGCCGTTCGACAGGGTCCTATAATTCACCCCTCCACTTT.

The chain recombines TRBV6-5 with TRBJ1-2, with D uncertain. Germline values: CDR1 MNHEY, CDR2 SVGAGI. The ends were cut back, 2 bases at V and 6 bases at J, with 16 bases in the middle. This CDR3 region has 15 residues. The DNA for the CDR3 is TGTGCCAGCAGTTACAGGGCCGCGGGCAAGAATGGCTACACCTTC. This translates into CASSYRAAGKNGYTF.

This clone was seen only once. The chain is built from TRBV6-1 and TRBJ2-7; 7 bases are a match to TRBD2. The CDR3 is 15 amino acids. V lost 4 bases to trimming and J lost 2 bases; unmatched junction nucleotides: 8. Germline V gene sequence: CDR1 MNHNS, CDR2 SASEGT. CDR3 loop: CASSAPSGLPYEQYF. The CDR3 DNA is TGTGCCAGCAGTGCCCCTAGCGGACTCCCCTACGAGCAGTACTTC.

The chain joins TRBV7-9 to TRBJ2-5, with TRBD1 identical over 11 bases. The CDR3 runs 15 residues. Per the germline V gene, CDR1 is SEHNR and CDR2 is FQNEAQ (reference sequence). With 2 bases clipped from V and 5 bases from J, the junction kept 4 bases outside the gene matches. CDR3 bases: TGTGCCAGCAGCTTAAAGGGGGACAGGGGGGAGACCCAGTACTTC. Its protein product is CASSLKGDRGETQYF.

The gene calls are TRBV5-1 and TRBJ2-7; 12 positions agree with TRBD2. The junction had 5 bases not matched to a gene; V was cut back by 4 bases and J by 3 bases. The length of the CDR3 is 15 residues. The germline CDR1 and CDR2 sequences are SGHRS and YFSETQ. CDR3 bases: TGCGCCAGCAGCAAACCGGGACTAGCGGGCTACGAGCAGTACTTC. Translating gives CASSKPGLAGYEQYF. The whole variable domain, remainder taken from reference TRBV5-1 and TRBJ2-7, is KAGVTQTPRYLIKTRGQQVTLSCSPISGHRSVSWYQQTPGQGLQFLFEYFSETQRNKGNFPGRFSGRQFSNSRSEMNVSTLELGDSALYLCASSKPGLAGYEQYFGPGTRLTVT.

The chain has TRBV6-5 and TRBJ2-2; TRBD1 matches at 7 bases. The DNA end favors TRBJ1-3, so the J call may be wrong. CDR3 length equals 14 residues. Germline CDR1 is MNHEY and CDR2 is SVGAGI. CDR3: CASSLGQSGNTIYF. The CDR3 bases are TGTGCCAGCAGCTTGGGACAGTCTGGAAACACCATATATTTT.

This sequence joins TRBV4-3 and TRBJ2-3; 7 nucleotides line up with TRBD2. Per the germline V gene, CDR1 is LGHNA and CDR2 is YSLEER. The length of the CDR3 is 16 residues. J lost 2 bases, V lost 0 bases, and 5 bases had no gene match. CDR3 region: CASSQEVGRSTDTQYF. The CDR3 coding sequence is TGCGCCAGCAGCCAAGAAGTCGGGAGGTCCACAGATACGCAGTATTTT.

The chain carries TRBV5-8 and TRBJ2-7; weak D call: TRBD2 (6 bases). The CDR3 spans 12 residues. V lost 4 bases, J lost 7 bases, and 12 bases lay in between. The germline V gene has CDR1 SGHTS and CDR2 YDEGEE. The CDR3 DNA reads as TGTGCCAGCAGCATATTGGCGGGAGAGCAGTACTTC. Its translation: CASSILAGEQYF. The full variable domain, in which reference TRBV5-8 and TRBJ2-7 provide the parts outside the CDR3, is EAGVTQSPTHLIKTRGQQATLRCSPISGHTSVYWYQQALGLGLQFLLWYDEGEERNRGNFPPRFSGRQFPNYSSELNVNALELEDSALYLCASSILAGEQYFGPGTRLTVT.

The chain carries TRBV18 and TRBJ1-5; the D is unclear. This CDR3 region has 17 residues. Germline V gene sequence: CDR1 KGHSH, CDR2 LQKENI. Between the trimmed V and J ends, which lost 1 base and 3 bases, there was a span of 16 bases. This CDR3 reads CASSPLPPHTPNQPQHF. The DNA for the CDR3 is TGTGCCAGCTCACCACTTCCCCCACACACACCCAATCAGCCCCAGCATTTT.

This chain connects TRBV11-3 to TRBJ1-4; no firm D call. V lost 1 base to trimming and J lost 0 bases, with 9 bases between them. CDR3 length equals 16 residues. The germline V gene has CDR1 SGHNT and CDR2 YENEEA. CDR3 amino acids: CASSLAGVATNEKLFF. The CDR3 DNA is TGTGCCAGCAGCTTAGCCGGGGTTGCAACTAATGAAAAACTGTTTTTT.

A single count supports this clone. This sequence joins TRBV5-5 and TRBJ1-1; TRBD1 aligns across 9 bases. V gave up 4 bases and J gave up 6 bases; unmatched junction bases: 10. This CDR3 contains 15 residues. Germline V lookup: CDR1 SGHKS, CDR2 YYEKEE (reference sequence). As DNA, the CDR3 is TGTGCCAGCAGCACCCTACAGGGGGCGGATGCTGAAGCTTTCTTT. This gives the protein CASSTLQGADAEAFF.

The chain combines TRBV12-5 with TRBJ2-1; TRBD2 agrees at 11 bases. CDR3 length: 16 residues. V lost 3 bases to trimming and J lost 1 base; unmatched junction nucleotides: 2. Germline V gives CDR1 LGHNT, CDR2 FRNRAP. CDR3 in DNA: TGTGCTAGTGGTTTTGTAGCGGGAGGGTCCTACAATGAGCAGTTCTTC. This gives the protein CASGFVAGGSYNEQFF.

The rearrangement uses TRBV23-1 and TRBJ1-1, with 9 bases fitting TRBD1. TRBV23-1 is an open reading frame, and its role is uncertain. This CDR3 contains 16 residues. V gave up 1 base and J gave up 3 bases; unmatched junction bases: 6. CDR3 sequence reads: CASSQWATGGDTEAFF. CDR3 bases: TGCGCCAGCAGTCAATGGGCGACAGGGGGGGACACTGAAGCTTTCTTT.

The sample holds a few counts of this clone. The V gene is TRBV18, the J gene TRBJ1-1; possibly TRBD1 for D (6 bases). The CDR3 totals 13 residues. The germline V gene encodes CDR1 KGHSH and CDR2 LQKENI. V shed 6 bases and J shed 5 bases, with 13 bases lying between them. The CDR3 nucleotides are TGTGCCAGCTCGGGGGGGCCGGGGACTGAAGCTTTCTTT. This sequence encodes CASSGGPGTEAFF.

This clone came up a few times. This sequence joins TRBV10-3 and TRBJ2-7; TRBD2 matches at 7 bases. Germline V gene lookup returns CDR1 ENHRY and CDR2 SYGVKD. The CDR3 runs to 12 residues. V was pared by 10 bases and J by 2 bases, with 5 bases of the junction left unmatched. The CDR3 DNA sequence: TGTGCCACAGCAGCGGGGACCTACGAGCAGTACTTC. Translation: CATAAGTYEQYF.

This clone was seen many times. The gene calls are TRBV10-3 and TRBJ2-6; 13 bases map to TRBD2. The germline V gene has CDR1 ENHRY and CDR2 SYGVKD. This CDR3 has 19 amino acids. V was pared by 7 bases and J by 0 bases, with 9 bases of the junction left unmatched. The CDR3, as DNA: TGTGCCATCAATCCGGGACTAGCGGGGCAAAGCTCTGGGGCCAACGTCCTGACTTTC. This encodes CAINPGLAGQSSGANVLTF.

This rearrangement joins TRBV7-2 to TRBJ1-2, with D unclear. The CDR3 spans 16 residues. With 5 bases removed from V and 0 bases from J, the gap between germline ends came to 16 bases. In germline, CDR1 is SGHTA, CDR2 FQGNSA. The CDR3 here is CASSHQIRSPNYGYTF. Here the CDR3 DNA reads TGTGCCAGCAGCCACCAGATCCGGAGCCCTAACTATGGCTACACCTTC.

V gene TRBV30 combines with J gene TRBJ2-4; 7 positions agree with TRBD2. V lost 3 bases and J lost 5; bases outside the gene matches: 19. The CDR3 runs 18 residues. From germline, CDR1 is GTSNPN and CDR2 SVGIG (reference sequence). CDR3 sequence: CAWSGDANPASGQNIQYF. As DNA, the CDR3 is TGTGCCTGGAGCGGGGACGCAAACCCGGCTAGCGGACAAAACATTCAGTACTTC.